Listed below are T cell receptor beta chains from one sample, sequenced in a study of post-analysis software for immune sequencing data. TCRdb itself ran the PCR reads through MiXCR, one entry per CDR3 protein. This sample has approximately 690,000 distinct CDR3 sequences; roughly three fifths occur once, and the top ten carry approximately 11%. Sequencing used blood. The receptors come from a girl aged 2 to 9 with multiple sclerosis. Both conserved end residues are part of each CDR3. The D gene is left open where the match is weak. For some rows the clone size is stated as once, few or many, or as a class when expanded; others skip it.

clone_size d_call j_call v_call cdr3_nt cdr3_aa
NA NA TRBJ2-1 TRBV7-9 TGTGCCAGCGAGGGAGGTGACAATGAGCAGTTCTTC CASEGGDNEQFF
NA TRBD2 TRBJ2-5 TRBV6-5 TGTGCCAGCAGTTCGGGGGGACTAGCGAGTCGTGAGCAGTACTTC CASSSGGLASREQYF
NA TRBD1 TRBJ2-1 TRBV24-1 TGTGCCACCAGTGATGCCGGGACAGGGTACAATGAGCAGTTCTTC CATSDAGTGYNEQFF
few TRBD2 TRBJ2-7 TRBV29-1 TGCAGCGTTGAAACGCTACTAGCGGGAAGGAGCTCCTACGAGCAGTACTTC CSVETLLAGRSSYEQYF
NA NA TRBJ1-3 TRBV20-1 TGCAGTGCTAGAAGGGACAACTCTGGAAACACCATATATTTT CSARRDNSGNTIYF
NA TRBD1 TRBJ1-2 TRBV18 TGTGCCAGCTCACCACCGGGACAGCCCAACATCTATGGCTACACCTTC CASSPPGQPNIYGYTF
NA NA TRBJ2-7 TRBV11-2 TGTGCCAGCAGCACGGAACAGGTTGACGAGCAGTACTTC CASSTEQVDEQYF
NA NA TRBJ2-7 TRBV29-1 TGCAGCGTTGGGAGCGGACTCTCCTACGAGCAGTACTTC CSVGSGLSYEQYF
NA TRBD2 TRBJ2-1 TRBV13 TGTGCCAGCAGCTTGGGGTACCGGGACTACGGCAATGAGCAGTTCTTC CASSLGYRDYGNEQFF
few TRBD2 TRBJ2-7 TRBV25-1 TGTGCCACCCGGGAGGTCTACGAGCAGTACTTC CATREVYEQYF
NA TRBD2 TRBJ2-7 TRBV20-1 TGCAGTGCTAGGACGACTAGCGGGGGGGACCACGAGCAGTACTTC CSARTTSGGDHEQYF
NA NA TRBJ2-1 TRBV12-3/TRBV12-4 TGTGCCAGCAGCTCCCCCGACAGGACCTCCTACAATGAGCAGTTCTTC CASSSPDRTSYNEQFF
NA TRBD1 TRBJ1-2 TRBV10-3 TGTGCCATCAGTCGGACAGGGCACTCCTATGGCTACACCTTC CAISRTGHSYGYTF
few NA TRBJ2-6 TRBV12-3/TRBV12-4 TGTGCCAGCAGCCGGAGTAGTGGGGCCAACGTCCTGACTTTC CASSRSSGANVLTF
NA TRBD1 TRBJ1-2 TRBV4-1 TGCGCCAGCAGCCAAGAAGGACAGGGGGCGCAGGGCTACACCTTC CASSQEGQGAQGYTF
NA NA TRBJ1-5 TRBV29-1 TGCAGCGCCGAAGAGGGGAACAATCAGCCCCAGCATTTT CSAEEGNNQPQHF
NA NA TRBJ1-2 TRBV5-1 TGCGCCAGCAGCTTGATCCATGCCAGTGGGGAGACGGTGAAAATTGGCTACACCTTC CASSLIHASGETVKIGYTF
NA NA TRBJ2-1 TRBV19 TGTGCCAGTAGTATACGGGTGAGCAATGAGCAGTTCTTC CASSIRVSNEQFF
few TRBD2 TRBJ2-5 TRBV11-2 TGTGCCAGCAGGCGCCTTAGCGGGAGATCGGGAGAGACCCAGTACTTC CASRRLSGRSGETQYF
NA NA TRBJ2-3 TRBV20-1 TGCAGTGCTAGAGAGGCTGATAATACGCAGTATTTT CSAREADNTQYF
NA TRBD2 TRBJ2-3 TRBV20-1 TGCAGTGCTAGAGGACTAGCGGGAGGGGATACGCAGTATTTT CSARGLAGGDTQYF
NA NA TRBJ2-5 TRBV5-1 TGCGCCAGCAGCTTGGGCGGGATGCAAGAGACCCAGTACTTC CASSLGGMQETQYF
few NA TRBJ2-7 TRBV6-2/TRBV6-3 TGTGCCAGCAGTGACTACGAGCAGTACTTC CASSDYEQYF
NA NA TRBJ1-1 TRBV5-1 TGCGCCAGCAGCAGAAAAACGAACACTGAAGCTTTCTTT CASSRKTNTEAFF
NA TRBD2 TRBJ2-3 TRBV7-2 TGTGCCAGCAGCTTAGCGTCGACTAGCGGGGTTGGTACGCAGTATTTT CASSLASTSGVGTQYF
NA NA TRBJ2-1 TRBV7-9 TGTGCCAGCAGCCGATCCAACAGGATACAGTTCTTC CASSRSNRIQFF
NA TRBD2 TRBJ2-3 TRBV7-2 TGTGCCAGCAGCTTAGTCGGACTAGATGAAGATACGCAGTATTTT CASSLVGLDEDTQYF
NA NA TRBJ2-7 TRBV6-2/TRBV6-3 TGTGCCAGCAGTGACGACAGAGTCTACGAGCAGTACTTC CASSDDRVYEQYF
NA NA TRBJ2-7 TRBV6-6 TGTGCCAGCAGTTACTCACTGGGCAGGGGACCCGAGCAGTACTTC CASSYSLGRGPEQYF
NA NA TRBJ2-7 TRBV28 TGTGCCAGCAGTTTATTGGGGACGCTATACTACGAGCAGTACTTC CASSLLGTLYYEQYF
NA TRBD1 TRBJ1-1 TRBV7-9 TGTGCCAGCAGCGGGGGACAGGGGGTGGCCATGAACACTGAAGCTTTCTTT CASSGGQGVAMNTEAFF
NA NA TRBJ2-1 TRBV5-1 TGCGCCAGCAGCACCGGTGGTGAGCAGTTCTTC CASSTGGEQFF
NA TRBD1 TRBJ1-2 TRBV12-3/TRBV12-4 TGTGCCAGCAGTTCAGGACAGGACGTCGGTGGCTACACCTTC CASSSGQDVGGYTF